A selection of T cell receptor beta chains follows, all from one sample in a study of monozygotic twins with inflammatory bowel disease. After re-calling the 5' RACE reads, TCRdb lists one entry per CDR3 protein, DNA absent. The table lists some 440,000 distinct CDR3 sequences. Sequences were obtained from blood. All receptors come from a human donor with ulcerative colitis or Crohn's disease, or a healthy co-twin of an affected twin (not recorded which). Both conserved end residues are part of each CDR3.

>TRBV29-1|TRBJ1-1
CSAAPAQPGTEAFF
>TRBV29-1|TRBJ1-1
CSVEGFLNTEAFF
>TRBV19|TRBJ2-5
CASSTASSGETQYF
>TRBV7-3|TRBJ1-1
CASSLSAAMKTEAFF
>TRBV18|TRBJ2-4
CASSQDRVAKNIQYF
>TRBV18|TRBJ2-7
CASSPQYIYEQYF
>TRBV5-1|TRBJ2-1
CASSFPGLADNEQFF
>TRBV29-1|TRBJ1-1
CSVSFGSEAFF
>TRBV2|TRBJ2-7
CASSSGPVLREQYF
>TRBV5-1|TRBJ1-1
CASSSRASGNPTEAFF
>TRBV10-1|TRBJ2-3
CASGRYAPTGLFGPDTQYF
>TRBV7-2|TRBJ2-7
CASASIGPYEQYF
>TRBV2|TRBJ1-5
CASSEGQASQPQHF
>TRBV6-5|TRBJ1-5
CASSYSIPREDQPQHF
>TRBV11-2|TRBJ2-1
CASSSPVGGALAYNEQFF
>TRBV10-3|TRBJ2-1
CAISASEGQGYNEQFF
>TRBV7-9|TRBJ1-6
CASSRDRSSYNSPLHF
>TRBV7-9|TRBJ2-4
CASSAPGQGNIQYF
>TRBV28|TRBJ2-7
CASTRTGSSYEQYF
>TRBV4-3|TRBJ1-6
CASSQGPIDSPLHF
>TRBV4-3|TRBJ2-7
CASSQARYLGSYEQYF
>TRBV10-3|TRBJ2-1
CAISESTRTGGRYNEQFF
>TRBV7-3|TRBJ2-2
CASSPRWAGELFF
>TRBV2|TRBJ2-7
CASSAGLAGTIYEQYF
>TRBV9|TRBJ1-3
CASSSPPGNTIYF
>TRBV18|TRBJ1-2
CASSRDREEVGYGYTF
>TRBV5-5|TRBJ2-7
CASSLGPSGEQYF
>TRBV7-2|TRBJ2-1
CASSPQRELANEQFF
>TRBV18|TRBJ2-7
CASSRTPDDEQYF
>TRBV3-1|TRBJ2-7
CASSQVGTGRYEQYF
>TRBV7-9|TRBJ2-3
CASSPRQGGGDTQYF
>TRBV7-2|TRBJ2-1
CASKEGGYEQFF
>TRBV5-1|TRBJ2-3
CASSLGIGVGTDTQYF
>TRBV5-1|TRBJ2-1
CASSPTGAPYNEQFF
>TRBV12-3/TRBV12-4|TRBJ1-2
CASRKDGGYGYTF
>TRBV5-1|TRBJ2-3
CASSGGQGLPDTQYF
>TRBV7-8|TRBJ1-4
CASSFAGAEEKLFF